Included here is one T cell receptor (beta chain) sequence, with context. Its specificity is not known. CDR1 is WSHSY, CDR2 SAAADI, per germline. Trimming stripped 8 bases from V and 1 base from J, with 21 bases between. The CDR3 has 16 residues. It was with 60 Vbeta and 13 Jbeta primers that the PCR ran. Using immunoSEQ multiplex PCR, the repertoire was profiled, and TCRdb retains in-frame clones only, with some absent. In the table there are about 86,000 clones, around 80% of which are singletons. The sample originates from a study of cytomegalovirus exposure and HLA in healthy donors. The study, taken as a whole, reports: Across donors, most TCRs were seen rarely, yet some public ones were widespread.

The sample consisted of PBMCs. V usage is TRBV10-2 and J usage is TRBJ2-7; D is unclear. The receptor comes from a male donor in good health and CMV-seropositive. CDR3 sequence (DNA): TGCGCCAGCTCCTCCTTGGCGTCACCGACTTCCTACGAGCAGTACTTC. Translated: CASSSLASPTSYEQYF.